What follows are 9 T cell receptor beta chains derived from one specimen sequenced in a study of blood T cell repertoires in COVID-19. Using immunoSEQ multiplex PCR, the repertoire was profiled, and TCRdb retains in-frame clones only, with some absent. The profile covers roughly 350,000 clones, with roughly nine tenths appearing a single time and approximately 18% taken by the ten largest. Sequences were obtained from PBMCs or T cells enriched from blood (not recorded which). All receptors come from a woman under 40 who had recovered from COVID-19.

The chain has TRBV30 and TRBJ2-2, with 7 bases fitting TRBD1. The V segment lost 1 base and the J segment 5 bases; nucleotides outside the gene matches: 4. Germline lookup yields CDR1 GTSNPN and CDR2 SVGIG (reference sequence). CDR3 length equals 14 residues. CDR3 in amino acids: CAWSAQGNTGELFF. The CDR3 nucleotides are TGTGCCTGGAGTGCACAGGGGAATACCGGGGAGCTGTTTTTT.

V and J are TRBV11-1 and TRBJ2-7; 11 bases fit TRBD2. J lost 5 bases, V lost 5 bases, and 8 bases had no gene match. This CDR3 comprises 15 residues. The V gene's germline CDR1 is SGHAT and CDR2 FQDESV (reference sequence). The CDR3 DNA reads as TGTGCCAGCAGCCGAACTAGCGGGAGTTTCGACGAGCAGTACTTC. It specifies CASSRTSGSFDEQYF.

CDR3: CASSRDRDSGANVLTF. The CDR3 DNA reads as TGTGCCAGCAGCCGGGACAGGGACTCTGGGGCCAACGTCCTGACTTTC. The chain has TRBV5-4 and TRBJ2-6, with TRBD1 matching 9 bases. Per germline, CDR1 SGHNT and CDR2 YYREEE (reference sequence). The CDR3 contains 16 residues. V shed 4 bases and J 0 bases; nucleotides not matched to a gene: 2.

Remarks on this clone: This sample includes further DNA sequences coding for the same CDR3. This chain connects TRBV27 to TRBJ1-1; 7 bases fit TRBD1. CDR1 and CDR2 from the germline V gene are MNHEY and SMNVEV (reference sequence). J was trimmed by 4 bases and V by 4 bases; bases with no gene match: 0. This CDR3 is 12 amino acids long. The CDR3 coding sequence is TGTGCCAGCAGTTCAGGGGGCACTGAAGCTTTCTTT. Translating gives CASSSGGTEAFF.

The genes are TRBV5-1 and TRBJ1-5, with D perhaps matching TRBD1 (6 bases). V lost 0 bases and J 0 bases, leaving 10 bases between the germline ends. Germline CDR1 is SGHRS and CDR2 is YFSETQ. This CDR3 is built from 16 residues. The CDR3 spells CASSLGGTPSNQPQHF. DNA of the CDR3: TGCGCCAGCAGCTTGGGGGGGACACCTAGCAATCAGCCCCAGCATTTT. The variable domain in full, completed from reference TRBV5-1 and TRBJ1-5, reads KAGVTQTPRYLIKTRGQQVTLSCSPISGHRSVSWYQQTPGQGLQFLFEYFSETQRNKGNFPGRFSGRQFSNSRSEMNVSTLELGDSALYLCASSLGGTPSNQPQHFGDGTRLSIL.

This chain uses TRBV27 with TRBJ1-5, with D unresolved. Germline assignment: CDR1 MNHEY and CDR2 SMNVEV (reference sequence). Trimming took 6 bases from V and 2 from J, leaving 11 bases between them. The CDR3 loop spans 14 amino acids. CDR3 residues: CASSLVAGNQPQHF. CDR3 bases: TGTGCCAGCAGCTTAGTCGCAGGCAATCAGCCCCAGCATTTT.

The genes are TRBV18 and TRBJ1-3, with unresolved D. The CDR3 spans 14 residues. CDR1 and CDR2 from the germline V gene are KGHSH and LQKENI. Trimming cost V 2 bases and J 11 bases, with 16 bases left between them. Here the CDR3 DNA reads TGTGCCAGCTCACCATTAAGTGCCCTAACGGCCATATATTTT. Its protein product is CASSPLSALTAIYF.

V and J are TRBV12-3 or TRBV12-4 and TRBJ2-7, with D perhaps matching TRBD2 (6 bases). Deletions cut 3 bases from V and 4 bases from J, with 10 bases between. This CDR3 has 13 residues. CDR3 sequence reads: CASSFGEAYEQYF. The DNA for the CDR3 is TGTGCCAGCAGTTTTGGGGAGGCGTACGAGCAGTACTTC.

About this clone itself: At one boundary the junction diverges from the germline segment, which might be a read error. The gene calls are TRBV5-1 and TRBJ1-2, with a possible D match to TRBD1 (5 bases). The CDR3 consists of 15 residues. Per the germline V gene, CDR1 is SGHRS and CDR2 is YFSETQ. CDR3 sequence: CASTLEAGSNYGYTF. CDR3 coding DNA: TGCGCCAGCACCTTGGAAGCAGGGTCTAACTATGGCTACACCTTC. Full variable domain (outside the CDR3, taken from reference TRBV5-1 and TRBJ1-2): KAGVTQTPRYLIKTRGQQVTLSCSPISGHRSVSWYQQTPGQGLQFLFEYFSETQRNKGNFPGRFSGRQFSNSRSEMNVSTLELGDSALYLCASTLEAGSNYGYTFGSGTRLTVV.